The 32 T cell receptor beta chains listed next were all sequenced from one sample in a study of blood T cell repertoires in COVID-19. Sequencing was performed with immunoSEQ multiplex PCR; in TCRdb, only in-frame clones are kept and a portion is missing. The data show approximately 150,000 clones, with approximately 81% seen just once and approximately 1.5% held by the top ten. Sequencing was performed on peripheral blood. The source is a man in his sixties with acute or convalescent COVID-19.

V gene TRBV3-1 (or the pseudogene TRBV3-2) combines with J gene TRBJ1-4; D is undetermined. Germline-derived CDR1 and CDR2 are LGHDT and YNNKEL (reference sequence). Trimming left V 4 bases short and J 1 base short, with 7 bases between. The CDR3 is 14 residues long. The CDR3 loop is CASSLDLTNEKLFF. The CDR3 region has the DNA TGTGCCAGCAGCCTGGACTTAACTAATGAAAAACTGTTTTTT.

This clone was seen a handful of times. This chain joins TRBV27 and TRBJ1-2, with 12 bases fitting TRBD1. V gave up 6 bases and J gave up 4 bases; unmatched junction bases: 9. Germline loops: CDR1 MNHEY, CDR2 SMNVEV (reference sequence). The CDR3 runs to 16 residues. The CDR3 loop is CASRNSGTGGLYGYTF. The CDR3 DNA follows: TGTGCCAGCAGGAACTCCGGGACAGGGGGCCTCTATGGCTACACCTTC.

The rearrangement links TRBV5-4 to TRBJ1-1; the D gene is possibly TRBD1 (6 bases). V shed 3 bases and J shed 4 bases, with 25 bases lying between them. The CDR3 is 18 residues long. Per the germline V gene, CDR1 is SGHNT and CDR2 is YYREEE (reference sequence). The CDR3 sequence: CASSSGGASLLRGTEAFF. The DNA for the CDR3 is TGTGCCAGCAGCTCTGGGGGCGCAAGTCTACTTCGGGGCACTGAAGCTTTCTTT.

The J gene is TRBJ1-6, the V gene TRBV19; no definite D call. The V and J ends lost 2 bases and 5 bases respectively, with 10 bases between them. CDR1 is LNHDA, CDR2 SQIVND, per germline (reference sequence). The CDR3 sequence is 15 residues long. CDR3 coding DNA: TGTGCCAGTAGTATAACGGTACTGAATAATTCACCCCTCCACTTT. This codes for CASSITVLNNSPLHF.

The chain employs TRBV29-1 and TRBJ2-7, with D maybe TRBD2 (5 bases). CDR1 is SQVTM, CDR2 ANQGSEA, per germline. Between the trimmed V and J ends, which lost 4 bases and 0 bases, there was a span of 16 bases. This CDR3 region has 15 residues. The CDR3 spells CSVVSWSGYSYEQYF. CDR3 bases: TGCAGCGTTGTTTCGTGGAGCGGATACTCCTACGAGCAGTACTTC.

The chain uses TRBV30 and TRBJ2-2; no reliable D call. V was clipped by 0 bases and J by 3 bases, with 5 bases between them. In germline, CDR1 is GTSNPN, CDR2 SVGIG (reference sequence). This CDR3 comprises 13 residues. The CDR3, as DNA: TGTGCCTGGAGTGTATCCTACACCGGGGAGCTGTTTTTT. This gives the protein CAWSVSYTGELFF.

This clone has a single count. The genes are TRBV6-6 and TRBJ1-6, with TRBD1 as a possible D gene (5 bases). The CDR3 is 15 amino acids. V lost 6 bases and J 9 bases, leaving 18 bases between the germline ends. Germline V CDR1 and CDR2: MNHNY, SVGAGI (reference sequence). The chain's CDR3 is CASSEVGGGSSPLHF. DNA of the CDR3: TGTGCCAGCAGCGAGGTGGGGGGGGGTAGTTCACCCCTCCACTTT.

This clone appeared once. In DNA, the CDR3 is TGTGCCAGCAGTTTATCCAGTAGCGGGAGGGATATGGACGGGGAGCTGTTTTTT. Amino acids: CASSLSSSGRDMDGELFF. The chain combines TRBV27 with TRBJ2-2; 11 bases map to TRBD2. Germline V gives CDR1 MNHEY, CDR2 SMNVEV (reference sequence). Trimming at V came to 0 bases and at J to 7 bases, leaving 10 bases not matched to a gene. This CDR3 spans 18 amino acids.

The V call is TRBV5-1, the J call TRBJ2-1; 10 bases are a match to TRBD2. Germline CDR1 reads SGHRS; CDR2 reads YFSETQ. This CDR3 has 15 amino acids. V trimming: 6 bases; J trimming: 7 bases; junction bases outside the gene matches: 10. The CDR3 sequence: CASMVASGSINEQFF. The CDR3, as DNA: TGCGCCAGCATGGTGGCTAGCGGGAGTATAAATGAGCAGTTCTTC.

The chain couples TRBV11-2 to TRBJ2-5; D might be TRBD2 (5 bases). The CDR3 sequence is 12 residues long. Trimming cost V 3 bases and J 5 bases, with 7 bases left between them. Germline CDR1 and CDR2: SGHAT and FQNNGV. CDR3 residues: CASSLIAETQYF. Written as DNA, the CDR3 is TGTGCCAGCAGCTTGATAGCGGAGACCCAGTACTTC.

The V and J genes are TRBV5-4 and TRBJ2-1; TRBD2 aligns across 7 bases. V lost 2 bases, J lost 4 bases, and 9 bases stayed unmatched. This CDR3 comprises 16 residues. Germline V gene lookup returns CDR1 SGHNT and CDR2 YYREEE (reference sequence). DNA of the CDR3: TGTGCCAGCAGCTTACGGGGGGATCTGAGGTACAATGAGCAGTTCTTC. It encodes CASSLRGDLRYNEQFF.

This clone was counted a few times. This chain connects TRBV3-1 (or the pseudogene TRBV3-2) to TRBJ2-3, with D perhaps matching TRBD1 (6 bases). Trimming removed 4 bases from V and 9 bases from J, with 11 bases in between. CDR1 LGHDT and CDR2 YNNKEL come from the germline V gene (reference sequence). CDR3 length: 12 residues. CDR3 residues: CASSLMGHTQYF. The DNA of the CDR3 is TGTGCCAGCAGCCTGATGGGACACACGCAGTATTTT.

This chain links TRBV19 with TRBJ2-2, with D possibly being TRBD1 (5 bases). This CDR3 is built from 18 residues. Germline CDR1 LNHDA, CDR2 SQIVND (reference sequence). V lost 7 bases and J lost 5, with 26 bases in between. The CDR3 DNA is TGTGCCAGTACCGGCCAAAAGCGAGACAGAGGATCTACCGGGGAGCTGTTTTTT. This codes for CASTGQKRDRGSTGELFF.

The chain uses TRBV5-1 and TRBJ2-7; 10 bases fit TRBD2. This CDR3 has 16 amino acids. V lost 3 bases to trimming and J lost 0 bases; unmatched junction nucleotides: 6. CDR1 and CDR2 (germline): SGHRS, YFSETQ. The DNA for the CDR3 is TGCGCCAGCAGCTCCGGACTAGCGGCAAGCTCCTACGAGCAGTACTTC. Translation: CASSSGLAASSYEQYF.

The J gene is TRBJ1-5, the V gene TRBV6-5; 7 nucleotides align to TRBD1. Per germline, CDR1 MNHEY and CDR2 SVGAGI. The V gene end was trimmed by 4 bases and the J gene end by 4 bases; junction bases not matched to a gene: 7. This CDR3 spans 15 amino acids. The CDR3 nucleotides are TGTGCCAGCAGTTCGAGCTTCAGGGGGAATCAGCCCCAGCATTTT. It encodes CASSSSFRGNQPQHF.

The chain carries TRBV5-4 and TRBJ2-4, with TRBD2 matching 8 bases. The V and J ends lost 4 bases and 7 bases, in that order; junction bases with no gene match: 4. The CDR3 loop spans 13 amino acids. Germline-derived CDR1 and CDR2 are SGHNT and YYREEE (reference sequence). The CDR3 spells CASSLAGQNIQYF. DNA for the CDR3: TGTGCCAGCAGCCTAGCGGGCCAGAACATTCAGTACTTC.

This clone was counted between two and nine times. The chain employs TRBV27 and TRBJ1-1; D is possibly TRBD1 (6 bases). The CDR3 consists of 15 residues. The germline V gene encodes CDR1 MNHEY and CDR2 SMNVEV (reference sequence). The V gene lost 3 bases and the J gene lost 7 bases, with 18 bases spanning the gap. The DNA of the CDR3 is TGTGCCAGCAGTTTTGCGGCCGGGGGGGGCAATGAAGCTTTCTTT. Its protein product is CASSFAAGGGNEAFF.

The V and J genes are TRBV2 and TRBJ2-5; weak D call: TRBD1 (6 bases). Per germline, CDR1 SNHLY and CDR2 FYNNEI. V lost 3 bases and J 6 bases, leaving 17 bases between the germline ends. CDR3 length equals 15 residues. CDR3 sequence reads: CASSENWQGIQTQYF. Written as DNA, the CDR3 is TGTGCCAGCAGTGAGAACTGGCAGGGGATACAGACCCAGTACTTC.

This clone was observed a few times. This chain joins TRBV12-3 or TRBV12-4 and TRBJ1-5; tentatively, D is TRBD1 (6 bases). The CDR3 loop spans 13 amino acids. Trimming stripped 1 base from V and 10 bases from J, with 11 bases between. The CDR3 region is CASSLVDSHPQHF. The CDR3 coding sequence is TGTGCCAGCAGTTTAGTGGACAGTCATCCCCAGCATTTT.

The V call is TRBV7-9, the J call TRBJ2-7, with TRBD1 as a possible D gene (5 bases). CDR3 length: 12 residues. Trimming pared 3 bases from V and 7 bases from J, leaving 10 bases between. Per the germline V gene, CDR1 is SEHNR and CDR2 is FQNEAQ (reference sequence). CDR3: CASSFLQGEQYF. The CDR3 bases are TGTGCCAGCAGCTTTCTCCAGGGAGAGCAGTACTTC.

The chain recombines TRBV5-4 with TRBJ2-1, with D possibly TRBD1 on 6 matching bases. There are 13 residues in the CDR3. V lost 3 bases and J lost 9, with 13 bases in between. Germline loops: CDR1 SGHNT, CDR2 YYREEE (reference sequence). CDR3 sequence reads: CASSSAGDVEQFF. As DNA, the CDR3 is TGTGCCAGCAGCTCAGCAGGGGATGTTGAGCAGTTCTTC. The full variable domain, completed using reference TRBV5-4 and TRBJ2-1, is ETGVTQSPTHLIKTRGQQVTLRCSSQSGHNTVSWYQQALGQGPQFIFQYYREEENGRGNFPPRFSGLQFPNYSSELNVNALELDDSALYLCASSSAGDVEQFFGPGTRLTVL.

The gene calls are TRBV7-6 and TRBJ2-2; 14 bases are shared with TRBD2. From germline, CDR1 is SGHVS and CDR2 FNYEAQ. This CDR3 is built from 17 residues. V shed 5 bases, J shed 7 bases, and the junction held 9 bases outside the gene matches. The CDR3 reads CASSPETSGRAIGELFF. Written as DNA, the CDR3 is TGTGCCAGCAGCCCCGAGACTAGCGGGAGGGCCATCGGGGAGCTGTTTTTT.

The rearrangement links TRBV9 to TRBJ2-1, with TRBD2 identical over 9 bases. Germline CDR1 reads SGDLS; CDR2 reads YYNGEE. CDR3 size: 17 residues. J gave up 5 bases and V 4 bases, and 13 bases lay outside the gene matches. CDR3 DNA: TGTGCCAGCAGCCTGAGGCTCGGGACTAGCAGTAACAATGAGCAGTTCTTC. Its protein is CASSLRLGTSSNNEQFF.

The chain employs TRBV3-1 (or the pseudogene TRBV3-2) and TRBJ1-6; D possibly corresponds to TRBD1 (5 bases). Germline V gene sequence: CDR1 LGHDT, CDR2 YNNKEL (reference sequence). Between the trimmed V and J ends, which lost 0 bases and 6 bases, there was a span of 15 bases. There are 17 residues in the CDR3. CDR3 nucleotide sequence: TGTGCCAGCAGCCAAGATCAGGTTGCAGGGTTTAATTCACCCCTCCACTTT. It translates to CASSQDQVAGFNSPLHF.

This sequence joins TRBV5-1 and TRBJ1-2; 7 nucleotides agree with TRBD1. The CDR3 is 15 amino acids. Germline V CDR1 and CDR2: SGHRS, YFSETQ. V trimming: 2 bases; J trimming: 3 bases; junction bases outside the gene matches: 7. This CDR3 is CASSLRQGRDYGYTF. CDR3 in DNA: TGCGCCAGCAGCTTACGACAGGGAAGGGACTATGGCTACACCTTC.

This clone was found once. The chain has TRBV7-8 and TRBJ2-1; possibly TRBD2 for D (5 bases). Germline V gene sequence: CDR1 SGHVS, CDR2 FQNEAQ. The CDR3 sequence is 15 residues long. V was trimmed by 5 bases and J by 5 bases, leaving 16 bases between them. This CDR3 is CASSRTGRNDNEQFF. CDR3 nucleotide sequence: TGTGCCAGCAGCCGCACGGGGAGAAACGACAATGAGCAGTTCTTC. Together with reference TRBV7-8 and TRBJ2-1, the CDR3 gives the full variable domain: GAGVSQSPRYKVAKRGQDVALRCDPISGHVSLFWYQQALGQGPEFLTYFQNEAQLDKSGLPSDRFFAERPEGSVSTLKIQRTQQEDSAVYLCASSRTGRNDNEQFFGPGTRLTVL.

This chain links TRBV4-2 with TRBJ2-2, with 8 bases fitting TRBD1. Germline-derived CDR1 and CDR2 are LGHNA and YNFKEQ. J gave up 1 base and V 3 bases, and 1 base lay outside the gene matches. This CDR3 contains 15 residues. The CDR3 DNA follows: TGTGCCAGCAGCCAGGGGACAGGGAACACCGGGGAGCTGTTTTTT. It is translated as CASSQGTGNTGELFF.

V is TRBV6-5 and J is TRBJ1-2; maybe TRBD1 (5 bases). Between the trimmed V and J ends, which lost 2 bases and 9 bases, there was a span of 13 bases. This CDR3 spans 13 amino acids. The V gene's germline CDR1 is MNHEY and CDR2 SVGAGI. The CDR3 DNA is TGTGCCAGCAGTTACAGGGCCGGGGGAAGCTACACCTTC. Translated: CASSYRAGGSYTF.

The genes are TRBV5-1 and TRBJ1-2; 7 bases are shared with TRBD1. The CDR3 extends over 14 amino acids. CDR1 is SGHRS and CDR2 is YFSETQ in the germline V gene. V shed 7 bases, J shed 3 bases, and the junction held 9 bases outside the gene matches. CDR3 loop: CASSFLGQDYGYTF. The CDR3 DNA follows: TGCGCCAGCTCCTTCCTAGGACAGGACTATGGCTACACCTTC.

This clone came up once. This rearrangement joins TRBV5-1 to TRBJ2-7, with 9 bases lining up with TRBD1. The V gene's germline CDR1 is SGHRS and CDR2 YFSETQ. The CDR3 runs 15 residues. The trim removed 4 bases at V and 3 bases at J, leaving 8 bases unmatched. CDR3 in amino acids: CASSREGQGVYEQYF. The CDR3 bases are TGCGCCAGCAGCAGGGAGGGACAGGGAGTCTACGAGCAGTACTTC.

This clone came up once. The chain carries TRBV19 and TRBJ2-7; 12 bases line up with TRBD2. The CDR3 contains 15 residues. Germline loops: CDR1 LNHDA, CDR2 SQIVND (reference sequence). The V and J ends lost 8 bases and 3 bases, in that order; junction bases with no gene match: 8. The CDR3 DNA is TGTGCCAGTCGGACTAGCGGGGATGTCGGCTACGAGCAGTACTTC. Translation: CASRTSGDVGYEQYF.

V is TRBV9 and J is TRBJ2-1; TRBD2 is a possible D gene (6 bases). Trimming stripped 0 bases from V and 5 bases from J, with 6 bases between. This CDR3 has 13 amino acids. Germline CDR1 is SGDLS and CDR2 is YYNGEE. The CDR3, as DNA: TGTGCCAGCAGCGTAGCTAGCGACAATGAGCAGTTCTTC. The encoded protein is CASSVASDNEQFF.